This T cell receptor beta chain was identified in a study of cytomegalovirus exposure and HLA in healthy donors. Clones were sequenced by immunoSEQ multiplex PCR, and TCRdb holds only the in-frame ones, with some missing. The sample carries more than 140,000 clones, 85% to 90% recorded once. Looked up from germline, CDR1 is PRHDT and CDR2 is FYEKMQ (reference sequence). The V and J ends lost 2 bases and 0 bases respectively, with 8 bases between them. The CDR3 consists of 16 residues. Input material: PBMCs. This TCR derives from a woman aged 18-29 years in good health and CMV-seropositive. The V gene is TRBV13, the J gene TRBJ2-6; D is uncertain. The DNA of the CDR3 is TGTGCCAGCAGCTTAACTTGGAGCTCTGGGGCCAACGTCCTGACTTTC. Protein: CASSLTWSSGANVLTF.